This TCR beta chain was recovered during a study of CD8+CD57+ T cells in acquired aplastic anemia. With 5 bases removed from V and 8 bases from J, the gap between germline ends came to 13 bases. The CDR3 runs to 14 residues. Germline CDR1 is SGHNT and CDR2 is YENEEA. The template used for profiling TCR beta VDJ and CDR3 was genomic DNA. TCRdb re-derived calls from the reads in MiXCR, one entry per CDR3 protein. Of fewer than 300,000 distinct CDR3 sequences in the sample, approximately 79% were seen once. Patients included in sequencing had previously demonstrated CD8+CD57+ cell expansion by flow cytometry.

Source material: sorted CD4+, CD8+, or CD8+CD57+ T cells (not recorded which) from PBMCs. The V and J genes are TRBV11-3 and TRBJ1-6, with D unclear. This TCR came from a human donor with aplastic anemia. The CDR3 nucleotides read TGTGCCAGCAGCGTGATTCCGTCACATTCACCCCTCCACTTT. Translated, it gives CASSVIPSHSPLHF.